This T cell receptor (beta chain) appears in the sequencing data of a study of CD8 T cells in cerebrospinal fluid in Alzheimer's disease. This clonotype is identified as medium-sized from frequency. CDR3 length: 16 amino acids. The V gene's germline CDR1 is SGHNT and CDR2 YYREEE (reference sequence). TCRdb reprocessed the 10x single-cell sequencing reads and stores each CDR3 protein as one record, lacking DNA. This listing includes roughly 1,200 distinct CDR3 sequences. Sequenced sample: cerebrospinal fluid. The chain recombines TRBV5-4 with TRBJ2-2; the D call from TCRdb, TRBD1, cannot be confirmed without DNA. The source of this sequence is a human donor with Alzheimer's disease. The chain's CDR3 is CASSLGDRLNTGELFF.